The next 15 T cell receptor beta chains were all read from a single sample in a study of T cells in Graves' hyperthyroidism and ophthalmopathy. Amplified TCR beta CDR3 regions derived from RNA transcripts. With the HTBI primer set, the TCR CDR3 went through a first round of RT-PCR. TCRdb redid the calling of the multiplex PCR reads with MiXCR, one entry per CDR3 protein. Of fewer than 650,000 distinct CDR3 sequences listed, 13% to 15% are singletons. Sequenced sample: blood. These receptors all stem from a woman under 30 with Graves' ophthalmopathy.

V gene TRBV14 combines with J gene TRBJ1-1; D is unclear. V was shortened by 7 bases and J by 2 bases, with 2 bases between the two germline ends. The CDR3 is 10 residues long. CDR1 is SGHDN and CDR2 is FVKESK in the germline V gene. CDR3 region: CASINTEAFF. The CDR3, as DNA: TGTGCCAGCATAAACACTGAAGCTTTCTTT.

V and J are TRBV30 and TRBJ2-7; 7 nucleotides line up with TRBD2. J gave up 3 bases and V 3 bases, and 11 bases lay outside the gene matches. This CDR3 spans 15 amino acids. Germline V gene data show CDR1 as GTSNPN and CDR2 as SVGIG (reference sequence). CDR3 sequence: CAWSDLRLASYEQYF. For the CDR3, the DNA is TGTGCCTGGAGCGACCTCCGACTAGCAAGCTACGAGCAGTACTTC. Using reference TRBV30 and TRBJ2-7 for the parts outside the CDR3, the full variable domain is SQTIHQWPATLVQPVGSPLSLECTVEGTSNPNLYWYRQAAGRGLQLLFYSVGIGQISSEVPQNLSASRPQDRQFILSSKKLLLSDSGFYLCAWSDLRLASYEQYFGPGTRLTVT.

This clonotype was seen at least ten times. The chain combines TRBV20-1 with TRBJ2-1; tentatively, D is TRBD2 (6 bases). Germline values: CDR1 DFQATT, CDR2 SNEGSKA (reference sequence). The CDR3 runs 14 residues. The V and J ends lost 6 bases and 3 bases respectively, with 15 bases between them. The CDR3 sequence: CSAPGGRLYNEQFF. CDR3 bases: TGCAGTGCCCCCGGAGGGCGACTCTACAATGAGCAGTTCTTC.

This clonotype was observed many times. The CDR3 reads CASKEGQGDTQYF. The CDR3 DNA reads TGTGCCAGCAAGGAGGGGCAGGGAGATACGCAGTATTTT. V and J are TRBV6-1 and TRBJ2-3, with D possibly matching TRBD2 (6 bases). CDR1 is MNHNS and CDR2 is SASEGT in the germline V gene. Trimming left V 7 bases short and J 5 bases short, with 13 bases between. The CDR3 loop spans 13 amino acids.

This clonotype has a count of ten or more. The V and J genes are TRBV6-1 and TRBJ2-3; 8 nucleotides line up with TRBD1. After removal of 6 bases from V and 4 bases from J, the junction contained 6 bases not matched to a gene. This CDR3 is 14 amino acids long. The germline V gene has CDR1 MNHNS and CDR2 SASEGT. For the CDR3, the DNA is TGTGCCAGCAGCCAACGGACAGGGCCAGATACGCAGTATTTT. Residues: CASSQRTGPDTQYF.

This clonotype has a count of ten or more. The V and J genes are TRBV5-1 and TRBJ2-3; 10 positions agree with TRBD2. The CDR3 length is 15 residues. V shed 2 bases and J 4 bases; nucleotides not matched to a gene: 4. CDR1 is SGHRS and CDR2 is YFSETQ in the germline V gene. Here the CDR3 DNA reads TGCGCCAGCAGCTTCCTAGCGGGAGCCCCAGATACGCAGTATTTT. The encoded protein is CASSFLAGAPDTQYF.

Note on this clonotype: Because the CDR3's place on the DNA is in doubt, the DNA is left out and the CDR3 is given as listed by TCRdb. The chain couples TRBV7-2 to TRBJ1-4; the table's TRBD1 call for D was not verified on the DNA. The germline gives CDR1 SGHTA, CDR2 FQGNSA. The CDR3 totals 18 residues, both ends included. The CDR3 sequence: CASSLVGTGIATNEKPFF.

This clonotype was observed many times. The rearrangement uses TRBV14 and TRBJ2-1; D is uncertain. The germline V gene encodes CDR1 SGHDN and CDR2 FVKESK. The CDR3 consists of 16 residues. V was trimmed by 2 bases and J by 1 base, leaving 12 bases between them. The chain's CDR3 is CASSQRAARSYNEQFF. The CDR3 DNA reads as TGTGCCAGCAGCCAACGGGCAGCTCGGTCCTACAATGAGCAGTTCTTC.

CDR3 region: CASSPGLAGHYIDEQFF. CDR3 DNA: TGTGCCAGCAGCCCCGGACTAGCGGGACACTATATCGATGAGCAGTTCTTC. The V and J genes are TRBV9 and TRBJ2-1; 12 bases are shared with TRBD2. The CDR3 totals 17 residues. CDR1 is SGDLS, CDR2 YYNGEE, per germline. Losses at the gene ends were 4 bases for V and 8 bases for J; bases not matched to a gene: 13.

In this sample, this clonotype turned up a few times. This chain uses TRBV5-8 with TRBJ2-1, with 16 bases that match TRBD2. Germline trimming cut 4 bases from V and 10 bases from J; bases unmatched to any gene: 8. Germline assignment: CDR1 SGHTS and CDR2 YDEGEE. The CDR3 consists of 16 residues. This CDR3 is CASSPGTSGGVHEQFF. The CDR3 bases are TGTGCCAGCAGCCCAGGGACTAGCGGGGGGGTTCACGAGCAGTTCTTC.

The chain employs TRBV10-3 and TRBJ2-3, with 16 bases aligning to TRBD2. With 1 base clipped from V and 2 bases from J, the junction kept 6 bases outside the gene matches. This CDR3 has 19 residues. CDR1 is ENHRY, CDR2 SYGVKD, per germline. The CDR3 loop is CAISELGLAGGRNTDTQYF. CDR3 sequence (DNA): TGTGCCATCAGTGAGTTGGGACTAGCGGGAGGGAGGAACACAGATACGCAGTATTTT.

This clonotype occurred many times. The chain recombines TRBV13 with TRBJ2-7; D gene unclear. Germline V gives CDR1 PRHDT, CDR2 FYEKMQ (reference sequence). The CDR3 contains 13 residues. Trimming removed 3 bases from V and 1 base from J, with 7 bases in between. CDR3 residues: CASSFQDSYEQYF. DNA for the CDR3: TGTGCCAGCAGCTTTCAGGATTCCTACGAGCAGTACTTC.

This clonotype was counted between two and nine times. The rearrangement links TRBV27 to TRBJ2-1; 11 bases match TRBD2. CDR3 length equals 16 residues. V shed 3 bases and J 7 bases; nucleotides not matched to a gene: 8. Germline V gives CDR1 MNHEY, CDR2 SMNVEV (reference sequence). CDR3 region: CASSLGLAGGGNEQFF. The CDR3 region has the DNA TGTGCCAGCAGTTTGGGCCTAGCGGGAGGAGGAAATGAGCAGTTCTTC.

The table lists this clonotype with a few counts. V usage is TRBV27 and J usage is TRBJ2-2; the D is unclear. Germline lookup yields CDR1 MNHEY and CDR2 SMNVEV (reference sequence). The CDR3 totals 15 residues. Trimming took 7 bases from V and 2 from J, leaving 14 bases between them. The DNA of the CDR3 is TGTGCCAGCAAAAGTCAGACACTCAACACCGGGGAGCTGTTTTTT. The encoded protein is CASKSQTLNTGELFF.

This clonotype was seen repeatedly, ten times or more. V is TRBV29-1 and J is TRBJ1-2, with 8 bases matching TRBD1. This CDR3 has 11 amino acids. Trimming removed 6 bases from V and 6 bases from J; junction bases left unmatched: 3. Germline loops: CDR1 SQVTM, CDR2 ANQGSEA. CDR3: CSVRGLDGYTF. CDR3 bases: TGCAGCGTCAGGGGGCTCGATGGCTACACCTTC.